The entry below gives a single T cell receptor beta chain sequence along with its context. The data belong to a study of T cells in Graves' hyperthyroidism and ophthalmopathy. RNA transcripts gave rise to amplified TCR beta CDR3 regions. The TCR CDR3 was amplified in a first-round RT-PCR using the HTBI primer set. From the multiplex PCR reads, TCRdb called clonotypes with MiXCR, one entry per CDR3 protein. In the table there are hundreds of thousands of distinct CDR3 sequences, 14% of which are singletons. The CDR3 loop spans 16 amino acids. V lost 4 bases and J lost 0; bases outside the gene matches: 9. The V gene's germline CDR1 is SQVTM and CDR2 ANQGSEA.

The J gene is TRBJ2-1, the V gene TRBV29-1, with 7 nucleotides matching TRBD2. The TCR sequence derives from a woman aged 18 to 35 with Graves' hyperthyroidism. The specimen was blood. The CDR3 DNA follows: TGCAGCGTTGGGCTATGGGGGGGGGGCTCCTACAATGAGCAGTTCTTC. Its protein is CSVGLWGGGSYNEQFF.